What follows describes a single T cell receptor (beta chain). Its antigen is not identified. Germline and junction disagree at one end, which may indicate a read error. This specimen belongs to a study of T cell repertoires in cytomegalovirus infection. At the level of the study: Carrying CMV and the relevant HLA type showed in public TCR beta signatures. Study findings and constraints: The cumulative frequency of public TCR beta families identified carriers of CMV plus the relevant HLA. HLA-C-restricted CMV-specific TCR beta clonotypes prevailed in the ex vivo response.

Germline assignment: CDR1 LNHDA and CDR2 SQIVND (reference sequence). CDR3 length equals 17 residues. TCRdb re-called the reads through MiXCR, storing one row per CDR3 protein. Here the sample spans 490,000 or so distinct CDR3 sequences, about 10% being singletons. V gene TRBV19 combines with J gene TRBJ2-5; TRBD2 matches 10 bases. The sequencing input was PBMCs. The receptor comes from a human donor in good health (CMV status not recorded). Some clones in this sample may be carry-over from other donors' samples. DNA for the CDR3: TGTGCCGGTAGTATGATCGGCCGGACTAGCGGTCAAGAGACCCAGTACTTC. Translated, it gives CAGSMIGRTSGQETQYF.